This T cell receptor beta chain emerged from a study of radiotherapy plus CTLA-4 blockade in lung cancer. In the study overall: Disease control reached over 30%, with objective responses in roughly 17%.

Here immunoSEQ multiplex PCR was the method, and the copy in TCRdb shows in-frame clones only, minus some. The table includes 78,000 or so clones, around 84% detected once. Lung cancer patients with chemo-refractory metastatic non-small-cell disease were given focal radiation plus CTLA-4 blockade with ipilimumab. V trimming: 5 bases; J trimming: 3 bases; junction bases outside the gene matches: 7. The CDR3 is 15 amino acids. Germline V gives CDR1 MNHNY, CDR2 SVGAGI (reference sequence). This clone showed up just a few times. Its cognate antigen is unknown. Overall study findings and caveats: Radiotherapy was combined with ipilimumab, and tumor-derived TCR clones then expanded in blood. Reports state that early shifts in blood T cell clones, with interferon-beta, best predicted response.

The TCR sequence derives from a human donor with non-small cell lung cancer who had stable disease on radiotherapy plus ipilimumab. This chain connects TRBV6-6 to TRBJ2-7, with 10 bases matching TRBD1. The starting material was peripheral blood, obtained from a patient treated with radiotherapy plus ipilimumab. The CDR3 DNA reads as TGTGCCAGCAGTATCCGGGACAGGGGTGGCTACGAGCAGTACTTC. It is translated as CASSIRDRGGYEQYF.